Listed below are T cell receptor beta chains from one sample, sequenced in a study of chemoradiotherapy in HPV16-positive cancers. Produced via immunoSEQ multiplex PCR; TCRdb's table is partial and in-frame only. The sample holds 40,000 to 60,000 clones; around nine tenths are singletons and the top ten take 3% to 4%. Material: blood, obtained from a patient who underwent chemoradiotherapy. These TCRs come from a human donor with HPV-associated anogenital cancer. Both conserved end residues are part of each CDR3. A D gene is named only where the DNA matches it firmly. Size values are once, few and many counts, or a class for expanded clones, and some rows have none.

>TRBJ1-1|TRBV7-6|.|.
TGTGCCAGCACTCGGGCCATGAACACTGAAGCTTTCTTT
CASTRAMNTEAFF
>TRBJ2-1|TRBV18|.|.
TGTGCCAGCTCACCAGGGTCAGAGCAGTTCTTC
CASSPGSEQFF
>TRBJ2-7|TRBV4-1|TRBD1|.
TGCGCCAGCAGCCGAGGACAGGGGCCCACCCCCTACGAGCAGTACTTC
CASSRGQGPTPYEQYF
>TRBJ2-6|TRBV7-6|TRBD1|.
TGTGCCAGCAGCCGGACAGGGGTCGGGGCCAACGTCCTGACTTTC
CASSRTGVGANVLTF
>TRBJ2-3|TRBV12-5|.|.
TGTGCTAGTGGTTTGAGGCAGGGGGATACGCAGTATTTT
CASGLRQGDTQYF
>TRBJ2-5|TRBV30|.|once
TGTGCCTGGAGTGTCTTGGGAGCCCCGGAGTACTTC
CAWSVLGAPEYF
>TRBJ2-2|TRBV2|TRBD1|.
TGTGCCAGCAGTGGTACAGGGGGAACGAACACCGGGGAGCTGTTTTTT
CASSGTGGTNTGELFF
>TRBJ2-3|TRBV15|.|.
TGTGCCACCAGCAGAGACCCCGACCGGGACGAGCAGTATTTT
CATSRDPDRDEQYF
>TRBJ2-1|TRBV15|.|.
TGTGCCACCAGCAGAGAAGAGCCGGGGACCTACAATGAGCAGTTCTTC
CATSREEPGTYNEQFF
>TRBJ2-1|TRBV7-2|.|.
TGTGCCAGCACCCTTGCCCCGGGGGGCCTTTCCAATGAGCAGTTCTTC
CASTLAPGGLSNEQFF
>TRBJ1-3|TRBV7-9|.|few
TGTGCCAGCAGAAGGAGCTCTGGAAACACCATATATTTT
CASRRSSGNTIYF
>TRBJ2-5|TRBV6-8|.|.
TGTGCCAGCAGTTTTTGGTGGGAGACCCAGTACTTC
CASSFWWETQYF
>TRBJ2-7|TRBV19|.|.
TGTGCCAGTAGTACCAACGCGCGGGCTGTTAGCTCCTACGAGCAGTACTTC
CASSTNARAVSSYEQYF
>TRBJ1-1|TRBV9|TRBD1|.
TGTGCCAGCAGCCTCGGTTCGAGGGGGCGAAACACTGAAGCTTTCTTT
CASSLGSRGRNTEAFF
>TRBJ2-3|TRBV13|.|.
TGTGCCAGCCGGTATTCAGGGGGCACAGATACGCAGTATTTT
CASRYSGGTDTQYF